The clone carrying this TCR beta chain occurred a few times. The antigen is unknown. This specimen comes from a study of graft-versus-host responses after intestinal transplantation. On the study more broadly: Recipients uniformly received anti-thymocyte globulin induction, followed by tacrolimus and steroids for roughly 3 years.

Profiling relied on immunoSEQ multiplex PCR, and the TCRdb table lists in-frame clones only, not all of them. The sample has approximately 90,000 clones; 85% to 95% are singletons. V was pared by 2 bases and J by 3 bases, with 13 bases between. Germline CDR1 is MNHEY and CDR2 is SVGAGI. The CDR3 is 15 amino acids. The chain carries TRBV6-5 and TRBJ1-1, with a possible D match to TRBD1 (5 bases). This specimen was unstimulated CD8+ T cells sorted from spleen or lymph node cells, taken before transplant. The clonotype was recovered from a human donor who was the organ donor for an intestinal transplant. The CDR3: CASSYRFTGDTEAFF. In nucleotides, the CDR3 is TGTGCCAGCAGTTACCGGTTTACGGGGGACACTGAAGCTTTCTTT.